This record covers a single T cell receptor (beta chain). These data belong to a study of blood T cell repertoires in COVID-19. Study background: Both acute and convalescent COVID-19 samples were obtained from the United States, Italy and Spain. The cDNA or gDNA used as material had been derived from T cells, B-cell-depleted T cells, or PBMCs.

As processed by the authors: Nucleated cell counts were estimated from reference gene primer amplification. Sequenced by immunoSEQ multiplex PCR; TCRdb stores in-frame clones only, minus some. V, J and clone size are taken as reported in that table, and D and trimming were inferred from the DNA itself. The sample includes approximately 120,000 clones, around 83% seen only once; the top ten take less than 8%. The origin of this receptor is a woman over 75 with active or convalescent COVID-19. The sequenced sample was peripheral blood.

The CDR3 nucleotides read TGTGCCAGCAGTTCAGCGACTAGCGGGAGCGTCTACGAGCAGTACTTC. This translates into CASSSATSGSVYEQYF. This chain uses TRBV27 with TRBJ2-7; TRBD2 matches 12 bases. Germline V lookup: CDR1 MNHEY, CDR2 SMNVEV (reference sequence). The CDR3 loop spans 16 amino acids. After removal of 4 bases from V and 3 bases from J, the junction contained 7 bases not matched to a gene.